This TCR beta chain came from a study of cytomegalovirus exposure and HLA in healthy donors. As for the study in general: Within an early data release were about 90 million unique TCRs drawn from HLA-typed donors.

The ends were cut back, 4 bases at V and 0 bases at J, with 15 bases in the middle. Germline V gene lookup returns CDR1 SGHDT and CDR2 YYEEEE. CDR3 length: 16 amino acids. General study results and limits: Under in vitro conditions, a few CMV-associated chains were confirmed as specific for CMV antigens.

The PCR had 60 Vbeta and 13 Jbeta primers. Measured with immunoSEQ multiplex PCR; TCRdb has only the in-frame clones, and not every one. The data hold fewer than 250,000 clones, with approximately 80% observed a single time. In the case of this clone: Its antigen is unknown.

The rearrangement uses TRBV5-6 and TRBJ2-3; perhaps TRBD1 as D (6 bases). This TCR was recovered from a man aged 30-40 years in good health and CMV-seronegative. Source material: PBMCs. CDR3: CASSHLWGQSTDTQYF. The CDR3 bases are TGTGCCAGCAGCCACCTTTGGGGGCAGAGCACAGATACGCAGTATTTT.